This entry lists 26 T cell receptor beta chains sequenced from one sample in a study of identical twins. TCRdb processed the 5' RACE reads anew with MiXCR; each CDR3 protein has one entry. Of about 570,000 distinct CDR3 sequences in the sample, over 8.5% were seen once. The same sample was also studied in work on yellow fever vaccine responses in identical twins.

Material for sequencing was PBMCs. The source is a woman aged 18-29 years in good health.

This chain uses TRBV7-8 with TRBJ2-5; 11 bases map to TRBD2. The CDR3 spans 16 residues. V lost 1 base and J lost 1; bases outside the gene matches: 2. From germline, CDR1 is SGHVS and CDR2 FQNEAQ. The CDR3 is CASSLVLAGGQETQYF. The CDR3, as DNA: TGTGCCAGCAGCTTAGTCCTAGCGGGGGGCCAAGAGACCCAGTACTTC.

CDR3 region: CASTPGTSVLMEQFF. As DNA, the CDR3 is TGTGCCAGTACCCCCGGGACTAGCGTACTTATGGAGCAGTTCTTC. The chain has TRBV19 and TRBJ2-1; TRBD2 matches at 10 bases. Germline V CDR1 and CDR2: LNHDA, SQIVND (reference sequence). V lost 7 bases, J lost 10 bases, and 13 bases stayed unmatched. The CDR3 is 15 amino acids.

The chain has TRBV28 and TRBJ2-7; 7 bases are shared with TRBD1. Germline V lookup: CDR1 MDHEN, CDR2 SYDVKM. The J segment lost 6 bases and the V segment lost 11 bases, leaving 10 bases of the junction unmatched. The CDR3 is 12 residues long. This CDR3 reads CAAWGQIGEQYF. The CDR3 nucleotides read TGTGCCGCCTGGGGACAGATTGGCGAGCAGTACTTC.

The chain combines TRBV20-1 with TRBJ2-4, with 7 bases matching TRBD2. The CDR3 consists of 11 residues. Unmatched junction bases numbered 4, after V lost 1 base and J lost 13 bases. In germline, CDR1 is DFQATT, CDR2 SNEGSKA (reference sequence). The DNA of the CDR3 is TGCAGTGCTAGAGGCGTGGGACTACAGTACTTC. It translates to CSARGVGLQYF.

A few counts support this clonotype. The V call is TRBV4-3, the J call TRBJ1-6, with D possibly TRBD1 on 5 matching bases. Trimming shortened V by 1 base and J by 9 bases, and 16 bases separated the two germline ends. The CDR3 sequence is 16 residues long. The V gene's germline CDR1 is LGHNA and CDR2 YSLEER. The CDR3 protein is CASSQALMDGTSPLHF. DNA of the CDR3: TGCGCCAGCAGCCAAGCACTAATGGACGGGACTTCACCCCTCCACTTT.

This clonotype was observed many times. The rearrangement joins TRBV20-1 to TRBJ2-5; 7 bases agree with TRBD2. The CDR3 loop spans 13 amino acids. Germline V gene lookup returns CDR1 DFQATT and CDR2 SNEGSKA (reference sequence). The V gene end was trimmed by 6 bases and the J gene end by 5 bases; junction bases not matched to a gene: 9. The CDR3 coding sequence is TGCAGTGCGAACTACGGAGCGGGGGAGACCCAGTACTTC. It codes for CSANYGAGETQYF.

The table lists this clonotype with a few counts. V usage is TRBV6-2 or TRBV6-3 and J usage is TRBJ2-7; 10 bases line up with TRBD2. The CDR3 is 15 residues long. The V segment lost 4 bases and the J segment 4 bases; nucleotides outside the gene matches: 7. The germline CDR1 and CDR2 sequences are MNHEY and SVGEGT. The DNA for the CDR3 is TGTGCCAGCAGTTCCGGACTAGCGGACCTTTACGAGCAGTACTTC. This gives the protein CASSSGLADLYEQYF.

This rearrangement joins TRBV6-2 or TRBV6-3 to TRBJ2-1; D might be TRBD1 or TRBD2, each matching 5 bases. Looked up from germline, CDR1 is MNHEY and CDR2 is SVGEGT. This CDR3 contains 15 residues. V was clipped by 5 bases and J by 5 bases, with 16 bases between them. CDR3 in DNA: TGTGCCAGCAGTAAACCCCCGGGACCGAACAATGAGCAGTTCTTC. Translating it yields CASSKPPGPNNEQFF.

The chain couples TRBV29-1 to TRBJ2-3; 7 bases align to TRBD1. The CDR3 covers 12 residues. Germline V gene data show CDR1 as SQVTM and CDR2 as ANQGSEA. Germline trimming cut 6 bases from V and 4 bases from J; bases unmatched to any gene: 4. The CDR3 DNA sequence: TGCAGCGTGACAGGGAACGCAGATACGCAGTATTTT. It translates to CSVTGNADTQYF.

This clonotype was detected many times. This chain joins TRBV18 and TRBJ1-1; TRBD1 is a possible D gene (5 bases). V gave up 7 bases and J gave up 0 bases, with 12 bases separating them. The germline V gene encodes CDR1 KGHSH and CDR2 LQKENI. The CDR3 is 14 residues long. CDR3 residues: CASLETDLNTEAFF. The CDR3 nucleotides are TGTGCCAGCTTAGAGACAGACCTGAACACTGAAGCTTTCTTT.

This clonotype was recorded a few times. The chain joins TRBV28 to TRBJ1-1; D unclear. The CDR3 extends over 13 amino acids. Germline CDR1 reads MDHEN; CDR2 reads SYDVKM. V was pared by 2 bases and J by 5 bases, with 9 bases between. The CDR3 sequence is CASSLDLKTEAFF. Here the CDR3 DNA reads TGTGCCAGCAGTTTAGATTTAAAGACTGAAGCTTTCTTT.

The chain recombines TRBV9 with TRBJ2-5; D gene ambiguous. Deletions cut 5 bases from V and 0 bases from J, with 14 bases between. Germline V gene lookup returns CDR1 SGDLS and CDR2 YYNGEE. The CDR3 sequence is 15 residues long. The CDR3 protein is CASSRSILYQETQYF. The CDR3 DNA is TGTGCCAGCAGTCGTAGCATCCTGTACCAAGAGACCCAGTACTTC.

In this sample, this clonotype turned up many times. The chain uses TRBV12-3 or TRBV12-4 and TRBJ1-2; maybe TRBD1 (6 bases). The ends were cut back, 7 bases at V and 1 base at J, with 13 bases in the middle. This CDR3 is 14 amino acids long. CDR3 sequence: CASTPGQLNYGYTF. The CDR3 nucleotides are TGTGCCAGCACTCCTGGACAGCTTAACTATGGCTACACCTTC.

This clonotype was counted ten times or more. The chain has TRBV29-1 and TRBJ2-5, with 7 positions matching TRBD1. The germline V gene has CDR1 SQVTM and CDR2 ANQGSEA. Trimming cost V 6 bases and J 5 bases; bases outside gene matches: 12. The CDR3 is 14 amino acids. CDR3 DNA sequence: TGCAGCGTATGGGGAACAGGGGCTCGGGAGACCCAGTACTTC. Translating gives CSVWGTGARETQYF. Based on the CDR3 plus reference TRBV29-1 and TRBJ2-5, the full variable domain is SAVISQKPSRDICQRGTSLTIQCQVDSQVTMMFWYRQQPGQSLTLIATANQGSEATYESGFVIDKFPISRPNLTFSTLTVSNMSPEDSSIYLCSVWGTGARETQYFGPGTRLLVL.

The chain recombines TRBV20-1 with TRBJ1-1; no definite D call. The ends were cut back, 5 bases at V and 7 bases at J, with 11 bases in the middle. The germline gives CDR1 DFQATT, CDR2 SNEGSKA (reference sequence). The CDR3 is 11 residues long. The CDR3 bases are TGCAGTGCTGGACGGAAGGGTGAAGCTTTCTTT. Its protein product is CSAGRKGEAFF.

V and J are TRBV12-3 or TRBV12-4 and TRBJ2-2; tentatively, D is TRBD2 (6 bases). This CDR3 spans 18 amino acids. The germline V and J ends were trimmed by 11 bases and 4 bases, with 29 bases remaining between them. The CDR3 reads CAFLIPVGGQGGTGELFF. Here the CDR3 DNA reads TGTGCCTTCTTAATTCCCGTAGGCGGCCAGGGAGGCACCGGGGAGCTGTTTTTT.

The CDR3 DNA reads TGTGCCAGGAGCGGGATAAACACCGGGGAGCTGTTTTTT. It codes for CARSGINTGELFF. The chain links TRBV7-9 to TRBJ2-2; TRBD2 aligns across 7 bases. The CDR3 loop spans 13 amino acids. Germline V gene sequence: CDR1 SEHNR, CDR2 FQNEAQ (reference sequence). Losses at the gene ends were 9 bases for V and 2 bases for J; bases not matched to a gene: 3. Filled out from reference TRBV7-9 and TRBJ2-2, the complete variable domain reads DTGVSQNPRHKITKRGQNVTFRCDPISEHNRLYWYRQTLGQGPEFLTYFQNEAQLEKSRLLSDRFSAERPKGSFSTLEIQRTEQGDSAMYLCARSGINTGELFFGEGSRLTVL.

Only a few counts were recorded for this clonotype. The V gene is TRBV15, the J gene TRBJ2-4, with TRBD1 matching 7 bases. The CDR3 is made up of 16 amino acids. V gave up 5 bases and J gave up 4 bases; unmatched junction bases: 11. Germline CDR1 LNHNV, CDR2 YYDKDF (reference sequence). The CDR3 region has the DNA TGTGCCACCAGCGGTGGTATCGGGACAGATAAAAACATTCAGTACTTC. This encodes CATSGGIGTDKNIQYF.

The rearrangement joins TRBV5-5 to TRBJ2-7; D is ambiguous. The germline V gene encodes CDR1 SGHKS and CDR2 YYEKEE (reference sequence). The length of the CDR3 is 13 residues. The ends were cut back, 5 bases at V and 3 bases at J, with 12 bases in the middle. CDR3 region: CASRIDTIYEQYF. The CDR3 DNA reads TGTGCCAGCAGAATAGACACAATCTACGAGCAGTACTTC.

Written as DNA, the CDR3 is TGTGCCAGCAGCCCCATCCCAATCTGCTGGGAGCTGTTTTTT. This gives the protein CASSPIPICWELFF. The chain has TRBV5-8 and TRBJ2-2, with D uncertain. The V gene's germline CDR1 is SGHTS and CDR2 YDEGEE. The CDR3 is 14 residues long. V shed 4 bases and J shed 9 bases, with 16 bases lying between them.

The table lists this clonotype with many counts. The chain recombines TRBV6-2 or TRBV6-3 with TRBJ2-7; TRBD2 matches 7 bases. Per germline, CDR1 MNHEY and CDR2 SVGEGT. Trimming took 2 bases from V and 1 from J; bases not matched to a gene: 8. CDR3 length: 16 amino acids. CDR3 residues: CASSYERGGVSYEQYF. The CDR3 DNA sequence: TGTGCCAGCAGTTACGAGCGGGGAGGCGTTTCCTACGAGCAGTACTTC.

This chain joins TRBV4-2 and TRBJ2-7; 12 nucleotides agree with TRBD2. The CDR3 has 17 amino acids. J gave up 7 bases and V 4 bases, and 14 bases lay outside the gene matches. The germline V gene has CDR1 LGHNA and CDR2 YNFKEQ. The CDR3 protein is CASSRRGPTSGGNEQYF. CDR3 in DNA: TGTGCCAGCAGCCGGCGGGGACCGACTAGCGGGGGAAATGAGCAGTACTTC.

V and J are TRBV7-8 and TRBJ2-7; 8 bases are a match to TRBD2. J gave up 7 bases and V 2 bases, and 10 bases lay outside the gene matches. Germline V gene data show CDR1 as SGHVS and CDR2 as FQNEAQ. The CDR3 length is 15 residues. CDR3 protein: CASSLIGGGHEEQYF. The CDR3 coding sequence is TGTGCCAGCAGCTTAATCGGCGGGGGGCACGAGGAGCAGTACTTC.

The V and J genes are TRBV15 and TRBJ2-1; 8 bases align to TRBD2. The CDR3 is 15 residues long. The V gene's germline CDR1 is LNHNV and CDR2 YYDKDF (reference sequence). V shed 5 bases and J 3 bases; nucleotides not matched to a gene: 6. CDR3 residues: CATSSRSGIYNEQFF. In DNA form, the CDR3 reads TGTGCCACCAGCTCTCGTAGCGGGATCTACAATGAGCAGTTCTTC.

This clonotype was detected a few times. The chain is built from TRBV7-7 and TRBJ2-5; 8 bases line up with TRBD2. This CDR3 region has 16 residues. Looked up from germline, CDR1 is SSHAT and CDR2 is FNYEAQ (reference sequence). The CDR3 bases are TGTGCTAACAGCTTAGTACTAGCGGAGCCCCAAGAGACCCAGTACTTC. Translating gives CANSLVLAEPQETQYF.

The sample holds a few counts of this clonotype. This sequence joins TRBV9 and TRBJ2-2; 11 bases match TRBD2. This CDR3 comprises 17 residues. Germline values: CDR1 SGDLS, CDR2 YYNGEE. The junction had 12 bases not matched to a gene; V was cut back by 4 bases and J by 7 bases. The CDR3 DNA reads as TGTGCCAGCAGCTCCTCTAGCGGGGGGCACGGGGTCGGGGAGCTGTTTTTT. Its protein is CASSSSSGGHGVGELFF. Based on the CDR3 plus reference TRBV9 and TRBJ2-2, the full variable domain is DSGVTQTPKHLITATGQRVTLRCSPRSGDLSVYWYQQSLDQGLQFLIQYYNGEERAKGNILERFSAQQFPDLHSELNLSSLELGDSALYFCASSSSSGGHGVGELFFGEGSRLTVL.